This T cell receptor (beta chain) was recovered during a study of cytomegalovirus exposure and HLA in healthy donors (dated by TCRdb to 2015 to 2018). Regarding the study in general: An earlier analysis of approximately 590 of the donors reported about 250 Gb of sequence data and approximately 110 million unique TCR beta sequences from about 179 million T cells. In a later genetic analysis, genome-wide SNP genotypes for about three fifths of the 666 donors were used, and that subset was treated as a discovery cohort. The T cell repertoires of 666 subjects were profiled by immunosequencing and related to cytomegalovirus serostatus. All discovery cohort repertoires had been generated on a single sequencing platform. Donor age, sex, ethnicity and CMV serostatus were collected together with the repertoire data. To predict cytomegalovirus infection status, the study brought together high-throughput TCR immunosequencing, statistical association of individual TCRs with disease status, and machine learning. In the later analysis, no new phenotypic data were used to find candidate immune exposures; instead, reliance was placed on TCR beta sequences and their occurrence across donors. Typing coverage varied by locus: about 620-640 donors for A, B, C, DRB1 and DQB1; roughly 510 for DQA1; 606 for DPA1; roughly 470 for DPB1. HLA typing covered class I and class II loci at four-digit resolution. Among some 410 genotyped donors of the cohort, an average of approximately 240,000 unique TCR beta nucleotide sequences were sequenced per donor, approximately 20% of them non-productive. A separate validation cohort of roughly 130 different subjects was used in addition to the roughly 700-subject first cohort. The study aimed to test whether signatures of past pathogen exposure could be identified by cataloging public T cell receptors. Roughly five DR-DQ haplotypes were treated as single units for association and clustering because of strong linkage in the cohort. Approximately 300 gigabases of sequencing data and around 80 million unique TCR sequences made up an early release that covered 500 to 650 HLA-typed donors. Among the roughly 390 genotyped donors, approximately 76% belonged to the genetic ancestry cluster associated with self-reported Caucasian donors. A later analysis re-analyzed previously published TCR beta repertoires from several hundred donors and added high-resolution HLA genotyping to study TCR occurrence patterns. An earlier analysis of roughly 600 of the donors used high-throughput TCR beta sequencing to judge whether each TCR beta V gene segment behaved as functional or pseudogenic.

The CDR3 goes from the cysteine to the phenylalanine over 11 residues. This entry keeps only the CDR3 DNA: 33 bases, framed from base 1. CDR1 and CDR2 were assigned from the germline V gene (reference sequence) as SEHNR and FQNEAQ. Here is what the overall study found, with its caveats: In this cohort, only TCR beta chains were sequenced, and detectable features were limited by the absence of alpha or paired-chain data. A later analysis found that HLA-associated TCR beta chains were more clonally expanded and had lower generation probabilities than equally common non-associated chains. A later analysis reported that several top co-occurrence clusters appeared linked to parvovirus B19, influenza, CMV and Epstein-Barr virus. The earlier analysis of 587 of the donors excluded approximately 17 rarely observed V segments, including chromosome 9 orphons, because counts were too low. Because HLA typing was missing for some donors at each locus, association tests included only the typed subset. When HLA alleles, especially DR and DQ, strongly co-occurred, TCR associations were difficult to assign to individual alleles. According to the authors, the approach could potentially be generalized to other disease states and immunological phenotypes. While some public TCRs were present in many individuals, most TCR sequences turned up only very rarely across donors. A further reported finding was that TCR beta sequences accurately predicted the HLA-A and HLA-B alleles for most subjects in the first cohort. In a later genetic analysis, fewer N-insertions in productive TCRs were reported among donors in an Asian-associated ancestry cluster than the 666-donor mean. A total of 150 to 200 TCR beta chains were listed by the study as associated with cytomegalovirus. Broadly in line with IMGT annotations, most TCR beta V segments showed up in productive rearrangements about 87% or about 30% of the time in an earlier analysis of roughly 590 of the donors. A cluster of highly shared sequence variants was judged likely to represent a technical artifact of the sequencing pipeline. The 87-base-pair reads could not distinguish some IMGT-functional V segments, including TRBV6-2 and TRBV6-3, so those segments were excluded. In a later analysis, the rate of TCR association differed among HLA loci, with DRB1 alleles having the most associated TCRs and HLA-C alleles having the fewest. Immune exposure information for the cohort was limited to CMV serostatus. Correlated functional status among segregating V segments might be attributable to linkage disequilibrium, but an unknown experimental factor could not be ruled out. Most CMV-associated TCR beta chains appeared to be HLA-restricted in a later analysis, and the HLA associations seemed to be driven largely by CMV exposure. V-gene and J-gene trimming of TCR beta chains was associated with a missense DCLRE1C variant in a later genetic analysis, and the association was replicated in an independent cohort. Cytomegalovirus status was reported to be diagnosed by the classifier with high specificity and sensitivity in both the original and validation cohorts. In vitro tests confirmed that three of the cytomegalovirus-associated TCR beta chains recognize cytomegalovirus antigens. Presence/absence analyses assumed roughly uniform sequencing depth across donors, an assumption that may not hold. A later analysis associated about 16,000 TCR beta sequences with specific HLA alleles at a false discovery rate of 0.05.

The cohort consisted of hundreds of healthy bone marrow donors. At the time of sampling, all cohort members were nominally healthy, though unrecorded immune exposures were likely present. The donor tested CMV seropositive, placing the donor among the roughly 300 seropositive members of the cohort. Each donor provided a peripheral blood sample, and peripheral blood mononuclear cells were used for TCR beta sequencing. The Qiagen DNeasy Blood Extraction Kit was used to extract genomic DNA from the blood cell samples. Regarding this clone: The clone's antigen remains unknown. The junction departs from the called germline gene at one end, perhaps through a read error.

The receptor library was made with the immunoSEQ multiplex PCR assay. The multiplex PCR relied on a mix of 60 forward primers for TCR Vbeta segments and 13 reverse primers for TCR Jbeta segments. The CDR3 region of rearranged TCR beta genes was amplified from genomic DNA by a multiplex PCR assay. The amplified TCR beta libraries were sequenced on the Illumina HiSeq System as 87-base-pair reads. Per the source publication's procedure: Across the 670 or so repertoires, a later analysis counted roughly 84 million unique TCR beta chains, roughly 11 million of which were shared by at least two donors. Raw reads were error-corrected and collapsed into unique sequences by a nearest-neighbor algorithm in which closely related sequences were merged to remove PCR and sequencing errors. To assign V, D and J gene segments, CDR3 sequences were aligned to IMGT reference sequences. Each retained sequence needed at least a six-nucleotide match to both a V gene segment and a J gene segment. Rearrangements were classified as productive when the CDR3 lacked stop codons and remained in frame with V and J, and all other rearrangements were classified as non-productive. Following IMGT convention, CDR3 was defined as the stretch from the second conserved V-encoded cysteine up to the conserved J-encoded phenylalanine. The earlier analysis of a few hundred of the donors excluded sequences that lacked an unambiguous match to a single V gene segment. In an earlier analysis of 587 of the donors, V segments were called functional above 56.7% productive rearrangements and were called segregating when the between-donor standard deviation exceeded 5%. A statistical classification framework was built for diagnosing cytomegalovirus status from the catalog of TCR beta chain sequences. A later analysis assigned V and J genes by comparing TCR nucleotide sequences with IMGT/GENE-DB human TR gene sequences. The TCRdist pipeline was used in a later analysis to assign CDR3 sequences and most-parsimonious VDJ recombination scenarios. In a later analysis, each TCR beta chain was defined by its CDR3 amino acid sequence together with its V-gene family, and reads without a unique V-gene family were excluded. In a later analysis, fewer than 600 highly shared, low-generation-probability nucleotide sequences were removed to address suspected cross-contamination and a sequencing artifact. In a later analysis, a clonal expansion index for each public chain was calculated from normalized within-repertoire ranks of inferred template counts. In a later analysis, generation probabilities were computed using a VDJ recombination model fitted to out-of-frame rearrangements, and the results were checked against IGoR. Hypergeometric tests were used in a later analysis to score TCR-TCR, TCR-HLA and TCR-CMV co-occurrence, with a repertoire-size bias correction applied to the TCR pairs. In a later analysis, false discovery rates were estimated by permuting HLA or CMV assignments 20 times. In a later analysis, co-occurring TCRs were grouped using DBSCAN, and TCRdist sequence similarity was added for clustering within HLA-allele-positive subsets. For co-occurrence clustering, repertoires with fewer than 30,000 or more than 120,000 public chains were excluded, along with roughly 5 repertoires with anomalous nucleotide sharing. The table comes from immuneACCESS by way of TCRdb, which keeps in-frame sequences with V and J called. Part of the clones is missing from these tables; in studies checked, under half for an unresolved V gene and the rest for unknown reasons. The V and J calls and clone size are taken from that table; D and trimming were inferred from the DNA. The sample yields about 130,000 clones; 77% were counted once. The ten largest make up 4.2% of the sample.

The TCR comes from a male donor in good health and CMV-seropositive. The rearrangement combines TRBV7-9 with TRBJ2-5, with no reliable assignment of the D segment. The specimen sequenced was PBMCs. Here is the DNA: TGTTCCAGCAGCCCCATGGAGACCCAGTACTTC. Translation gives CSSSPMETQYF. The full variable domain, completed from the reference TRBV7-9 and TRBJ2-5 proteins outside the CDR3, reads DTGVSQNPRHKITKRGQNVTFRCDPISEHNRLYWYRQTLGQGPEFLTYFQNEAQLEKSRLLSDRFSAERPKGSFSTLEIQRTEQGDSAMYLCSSSPMETQYFGPGTRLLVL.